The present entry profiles one TCR beta chain with its context. Its target antigen remains unknown. Base qualities are not recorded, but no much larger clone differs from it by a single base. This entry belongs to a study of cytomegalovirus exposure and HLA in healthy donors (dated by TCRdb to the late 2010s). Study-wide context: An earlier analysis of some 600 of the donors reported 250 to 300 Gb of sequence data and around 120 million unique TCR beta sequences obtained from roughly 170 million T cells. An early release that covered about 600 HLA-typed donors contained about 290 gigabases of sequencing data and 85 million to 100 million unique TCR sequences. Of the roughly 400 genotyped donors, around 81% fell in the genetic ancestry cluster associated with self-reported Caucasian donors. The study was designed to test whether signatures of past pathogen exposure could be identified by cataloging public T cell receptors. The study profiled the T cell repertoires of 550 to 700 subjects by immunosequencing and related them to cytomegalovirus serostatus. Along with the approximately 600-subject first cohort, a separate validation cohort of around 120 different subjects was used. To predict cytomegalovirus infection status, the study brought together high-throughput TCR immunosequencing, statistical association of individual TCRs with disease status, and machine learning. In a later analysis, previously published TCR beta repertoires from 666 donors were re-analyzed and high-resolution HLA genotyping was added so that TCR occurrence patterns could be studied. In the later analysis, no new phenotypic data were used to find candidate immune exposures; instead, reliance was placed on TCR beta sequences and their occurrence across donors. An earlier analysis of 500 to 650 of the donors applied high-throughput TCR beta sequencing to assess whether each TCR beta V gene segment acted as functional or pseudogenic. Donor age, sex, ethnicity and CMV serostatus were compiled alongside the repertoire data. Genome-wide SNP genotypes for about 60% of the roughly 670 donors were used in a later genetic analysis, which treated that subset as a discovery cohort. All discovery cohort repertoires had been generated using a single sequencing platform. Class I and class II HLA loci were covered by the typing at four-digit resolution. The number of typed donors differed by locus: about 620-630 for A, B, C, DRB1 and DQB1; approximately 520 for DQA1; over 600 for DPA1; and 400 to 480 for DPB1. Roughly five DR-DQ haplotypes were treated as single units for association and clustering because of strong linkage in the cohort. Among several hundred genotyped donors of the cohort, an average of around 250,000 unique TCR beta nucleotide sequences was sequenced per donor, of which about 18% were non-productive. Results the study describes overall, beyond this receptor: A later analysis found that TCR association rates varied across HLA loci, with DRB1 alleles showing the most associated TCRs and HLA-C alleles the fewest. In a later analysis, several top co-occurrence clusters were reported to appear linked to parvovirus B19, influenza, CMV and Epstein-Barr virus. Sequencing depth was assumed to be roughly uniform across donors in the presence/absence analyses, though that assumption may not hold. Because HLA typing was unavailable for some donors at each locus, only the typed subset was used in association tests. Correlated functional status among segregating V segments might reflect linkage disequilibrium, but an unknown experimental factor could not be ruled out. About 17 rarely observed V segments, including chromosome 9 orphons, were excluded from the earlier analysis of approximately 500 of the donors because counts were too low. The only immune exposure information available for the cohort was CMV serostatus. According to a later genetic analysis, donors in an Asian-associated ancestry cluster had fewer N-insertions in productive TCRs than the approximately 610-donor mean. Some IMGT-functional V segments, including TRBV6-2 and TRBV6-3, could not be told apart with the 87-base-pair reads, so those segments were excluded. A later analysis found that HLA-associated TCR beta chains were more clonally expanded and had lower generation probabilities than equally common non-associated chains. Most TCR sequences were seen in very few donors, while some public TCRs were found in many individuals. Cytomegalovirus status was reported to be diagnosed by the classifier with high specificity and sensitivity in both the original and validation cohorts. A total of around 150 TCR beta chains were listed by the study as associated with cytomegalovirus. The authors suggested that the approach could potentially be extended to other disease states and immunological phenotypes. Broadly in line with IMGT annotations, most TCR beta V segments showed up in productive rearrangements about 87% or about 30% of the time in an earlier analysis of approximately 640 of the donors. A further reported finding was that TCR beta sequences accurately predicted the HLA-A and HLA-B alleles for most subjects in the first cohort. The cohort was sequenced for TCR beta chains only, and without alpha or paired-chain data the features that could be detected were limited. Most CMV-associated TCR beta chains appeared to be HLA-restricted in a later analysis, and the HLA associations seemed to be driven largely by CMV exposure. A cluster of highly shared sequence variants was judged likely to represent a technical artifact of the sequencing pipeline. When HLA alleles, especially DR and DQ, strongly co-occurred, attributing TCR associations to individual alleles was difficult. In vitro tests confirmed that three of the cytomegalovirus-associated TCR beta chains recognize cytomegalovirus antigens. In a later analysis, 16,951 TCR beta sequences were associated with specific HLA alleles at a false discovery rate of 0.05. V-gene and J-gene trimming of TCR beta chains was associated with a missense DCLRE1C variant in a later genetic analysis, and the association was replicated in an independent cohort.

Library method: the immunoSEQ multiplex PCR assay. The multiplex PCR relied on a mix of 60 forward primers for TCR Vbeta segments and 13 reverse primers for TCR Jbeta segments. The CDR3 region of rearranged TCR beta genes was amplified from genomic DNA with a multiplex PCR assay. The Illumina HiSeq System was used to sequence the amplified TCR beta libraries as 87-base-pair reads. The paper's processing steps were these. In a later analysis, 80 million or so unique TCR beta chains were counted across the roughly 610 repertoires, and roughly 10 million of these chains were shared by at least two donors. A nearest-neighbor algorithm error-corrected the raw reads and collapsed the reads into unique sequences, merging closely related sequences to remove PCR and sequencing errors. To assign V, D and J gene segments, CDR3 sequences were aligned to IMGT reference sequences. For a sequence to be retained, a match of at least six nucleotides was required to both a V gene segment and a J gene segment. A rearrangement counted as productive if the CDR3 had no stop codons and remained in frame with V and J, and every other rearrangement counted as non-productive. Following IMGT convention, CDR3 was defined as the stretch from the second conserved V-encoded cysteine up to the conserved J-encoded phenylalanine. The earlier analysis of fewer than 700 of the donors excluded sequences that lacked an unambiguous match to a single V gene segment. In an earlier analysis of several hundred of the donors, V segments were called functional above 56.7% productive rearrangements and were called segregating when the between-donor standard deviation exceeded 5%. A statistical classification framework was developed to diagnose cytomegalovirus status using the catalog of TCR beta chain sequences. V and J gene assignment, in a later analysis, came from comparing TCR nucleotide sequences with IMGT/GENE-DB human TR gene sequences. In a later analysis, CDR3 sequences and most-parsimonious VDJ recombination scenarios were assigned using the TCRdist pipeline. In a later analysis, each TCR beta chain was defined by its CDR3 amino acid sequence together with its V-gene family, and reads without a unique V-gene family were excluded. A later analysis removed 600 or so highly shared, low-generation-probability nucleotide sequences to deal with suspected cross-contamination and a sequencing artifact. For each public chain, a later analysis derived a clonal expansion index from normalized ranks of inferred template counts within each repertoire. In a later analysis, generation probabilities were computed using a VDJ recombination model fitted to out-of-frame rearrangements, and the results were checked against IGoR. A later analysis scored TCR-TCR, TCR-HLA and TCR-CMV co-occurrence with hypergeometric tests, applying a repertoire-size bias correction to TCR pairs. In a later analysis, false discovery rates were estimated by permuting HLA or CMV assignments 20 times. In a later analysis, co-occurring TCRs were grouped using DBSCAN, and TCRdist sequence similarity was added for clustering within HLA-allele-positive subsets. Co-occurrence clustering excluded repertoires with fewer than 30,000 or more than 120,000 public chains, plus five with anomalous nucleotide sharing. TCRdb retrieved this table from immuneACCESS and kept in-frame rearrangements only. Not all clones are present; in checked studies, unresolved V genes account for under half, and no reason is known for the remainder. The D gene and trimming were derived from the DNA, and the V and J assignments and clone size from that table. This sample comprises about 130,000 clones, about two thirds of them detected only once. Of the sample, 2% to 3% falls within the top ten clones.

Including cysteine and phenylalanine, the CDR3 has 11 amino acids. CDR3 DNA is the only sequence kept; it has 33 bases, read in frame from the first base. V loses 11 bases of germline sequence and J loses 8 bases, and the interval between the two ends is 15 bases. Per the germline V gene (reference sequence), LNHDA is the CDR1 and SQIVND is the CDR2. The cohort consisted of 650 to 700 healthy bone marrow donors. Cohort members were all nominally healthy when sampled, although unrecorded immune exposures were likely present. The donor tested CMV seropositive and was one of the 289 seropositive cohort members. A peripheral blood sample was collected from each donor, and TCR beta sequencing was performed on peripheral blood mononuclear cells. The Qiagen DNeasy Blood Extraction Kit was used to extract genomic DNA from the blood cell samples.

Material for sequencing was PBMCs. The sequence came from a woman aged 60-70 years in good health and CMV-seropositive. This sequence uses TRBV19 and TRBJ1-1; a weak D assignment points to TRBD1 (5 bases agree). Read as DNA, the sequence is TGTGCCTCGCACGGGGGTTGGGAAGCTTTCTTT. Translated, it gives CASHGGWEAFF.